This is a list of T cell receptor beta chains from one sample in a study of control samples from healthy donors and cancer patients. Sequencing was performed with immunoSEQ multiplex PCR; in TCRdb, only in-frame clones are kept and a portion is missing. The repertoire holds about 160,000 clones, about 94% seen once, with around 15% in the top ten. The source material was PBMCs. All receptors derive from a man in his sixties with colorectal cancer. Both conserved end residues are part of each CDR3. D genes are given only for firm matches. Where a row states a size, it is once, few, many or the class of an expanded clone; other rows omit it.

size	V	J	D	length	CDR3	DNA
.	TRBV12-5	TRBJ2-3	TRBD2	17	CASGPGTSGGASDTQYF	TGTGCTAGTGGCCCCGGGACTAGCGGGGGGGCCTCAGATACGCAGTATTTT
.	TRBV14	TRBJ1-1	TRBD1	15	CASSQRWTGFSEAFF	TGTGCCAGCAGCCAAAGGTGGACAGGGTTTTCGGAAGCTTTCTTT
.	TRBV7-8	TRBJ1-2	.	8	CASSPSTF	TGTGCCAGCAGCCCAAGCACCTTC
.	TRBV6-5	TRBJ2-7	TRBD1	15	CASSSGTGLSYEQYF	TGTGCCAGCAGTTCCGGGACAGGGCTCTCCTACGAGCAGTACTTC
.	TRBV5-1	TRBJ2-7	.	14	CASSSGTLTYEQYF	TGCGCCAGCAGCTCCGGGACACTTACCTACGAGCAGTACTTC
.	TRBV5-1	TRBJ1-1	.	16	CASSLEQAAMNTEAFF	TGCGCCAGCAGCTTGGAACAGGCGGCAATGAACACTGAAGCTTTCTTT
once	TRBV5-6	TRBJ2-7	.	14	CASSFAYRPHEQYF	TGTGCCAGCAGCTTCGCGTACCGGCCCCACGAGCAGTACTTC
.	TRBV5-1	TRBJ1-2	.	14	CASSFGGANYGYTF	TGCGCCAGCAGCTTTGGGGGGGCGAACTATGGCTACACCTTC
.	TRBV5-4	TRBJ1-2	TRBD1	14	CASSLAGQFYGYTF	TGTGCCAGCAGCTTGGCGGGACAGTTCTATGGCTACACCTTC
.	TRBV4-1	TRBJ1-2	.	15	CASSQVPASNYGYTF	TGCGCCAGCAGCCAAGTTCCAGCGTCTAACTATGGCTACACCTTC
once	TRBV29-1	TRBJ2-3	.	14	CSESKGLSTDTQYF	TGCAGCGAATCTAAGGGTTTAAGTACAGATACGCAGTATTTT
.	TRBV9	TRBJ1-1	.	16	CASSVGADRMNTEAFF	TGTGCCAGCAGCGTAGGAGCAGACCGTATGAACACTGAAGCTTTCTTT
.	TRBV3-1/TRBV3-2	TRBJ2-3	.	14	CASSQDRLTDTQYF	TGTGCCAGCAGCCAAGATCGACTCACAGATACGCAGTATTTT
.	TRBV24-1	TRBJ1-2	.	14	CATSDSTVIYGYTF	TGTGCCACCAGTGATTCCACCGTTATCTATGGCTACACCTTC
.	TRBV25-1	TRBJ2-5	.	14	CASSEYTMGGTQYF	TGTGCCAGCAGTGAATACACCATGGGAGGGACCCAGTACTTC
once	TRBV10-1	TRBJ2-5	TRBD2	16	CASSESILAGKETQYF	TGCGCCAGCAGTGAGTCGATACTAGCGGGGAAAGAGACCCAGTACTTC
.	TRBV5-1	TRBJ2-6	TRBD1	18	CASSRPGQGAGGANVLTF	TGCGCCAGCAGCCGACCGGGACAGGGGGCAGGGGGGGCCAACGTCCTGACTTTC
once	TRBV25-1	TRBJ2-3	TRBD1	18	CASSDMSPGQGSTDTQYF	TGTGCCAGCAGTGACATGTCGCCGGGACAGGGAAGCACAGATACGCAGTATTTT
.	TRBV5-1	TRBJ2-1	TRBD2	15	CASRTSGGPYNEQFF	TGCGCCAGCAGAACTAGCGGGGGGCCCTACAATGAGCAGTTCTTC
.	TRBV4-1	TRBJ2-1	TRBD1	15	CASSLGQGARNEQFF	TGCGCCAGCAGCCTGGGACAGGGGGCGCGCAATGAGCAGTTCTTC
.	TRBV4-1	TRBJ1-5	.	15	CASSLRDGGNQPQHF	TGCGCCAGCAGCCTCCGGGACGGTGGGAATCAGCCCCAGCATTTT
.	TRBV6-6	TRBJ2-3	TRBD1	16	CASSKPGQATTDTQYF	TGTGCCAGCAGTAAACCGGGACAGGCGACCACAGATACGCAGTATTTT
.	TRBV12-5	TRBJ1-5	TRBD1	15	CASGTRDRGYQPQHF	TGTGCTAGTGGTACCAGGGACAGAGGGTATCAGCCCCAGCATTTT
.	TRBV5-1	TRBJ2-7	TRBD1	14	CASSLRTGVYEQYF	TGCGCCAGCAGCTTGCGGACAGGGGTATACGAGCAGTACTTC
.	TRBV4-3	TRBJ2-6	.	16	CASSQAGPSGANVLTF	TGCGCCAGCAGCCAAGCTGGGCCCTCTGGGGCCAACGTCCTGACTTTC
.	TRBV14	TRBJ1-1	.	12	CASSQGRTEAFF	TGTGCCAGCAGCCAAGGGAGGACTGAAGCTTTCTTT
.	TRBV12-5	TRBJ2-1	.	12	CASGLTGWEQFF	TGTGCTAGTGGTTTGACGGGCTGGGAGCAGTTCTTC
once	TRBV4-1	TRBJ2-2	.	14	CASSQEAFGGELFF	TGCGCCAGCAGCCAAGAAGCATTCGGCGGGGAGCTGTTTTTT
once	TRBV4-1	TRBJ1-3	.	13	CASSQEWGNTIYF	TGCGCCAGCAGCCAAGAGTGGGGAAACACCATATATTTT
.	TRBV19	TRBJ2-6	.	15	CASRGRSSGANVLTF	TGTGCCAGTAGGGGCAGGAGCTCTGGGGCCAACGTCCTGACTTTC
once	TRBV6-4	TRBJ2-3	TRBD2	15	CASSPQRGGSDTQYF	TGTGCCAGCAGCCCCCAGCGGGGGGGCTCAGATACGCAGTATTTT
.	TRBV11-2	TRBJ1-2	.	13	CASSLDQGLGYTF	TGTGCCAGCAGCTTAGATCAGGGGTTAGGCTACACCTTC
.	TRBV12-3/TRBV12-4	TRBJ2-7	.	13	CASKPDSSYEQYF	TGTGCCAGCAAACCGGACAGTTCCTACGAGCAGTACTTC
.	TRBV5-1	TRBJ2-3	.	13	CATGPSGTDTQYF	TGCGCCACCGGGCCCTCTGGCACAGATACGCAGTATTTT
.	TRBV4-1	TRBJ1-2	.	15	CASSQDPGGSYGYTF	TGCGCCAGCAGCCAAGATCCCGGCGGTTCCTATGGCTACACCTTC
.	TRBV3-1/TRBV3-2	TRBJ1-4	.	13	CASSQGGNEKLFF	TGTGCCAGCAGCCAAGGAGGGAACGAAAAACTGTTTTTT
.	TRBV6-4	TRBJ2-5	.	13	CASSADGGETQYF	TGTGCCAGCAGTGCGGACGGCGGAGAGACCCAGTACTTC
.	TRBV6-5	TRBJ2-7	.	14	CASSTTVVSYEQYF	TGTGCCAGCAGTACGACAGTGGTCTCCTACGAGCAGTACTTC
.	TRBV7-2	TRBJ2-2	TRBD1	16	CASSPRQGVGTGELFF	TGTGCCAGCAGCCCTAGACAGGGGGTGGGGACCGGGGAGCTGTTTTTT
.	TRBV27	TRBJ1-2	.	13	CASSSTVQAGYTF	TGTGCCAGCAGTTCCACGGTACAAGCCGGCTACACCTTC
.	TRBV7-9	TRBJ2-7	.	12	CASSLAGEEQYF	TGTGCCAGCAGCTTAGCAGGGGAAGAGCAGTACTTC
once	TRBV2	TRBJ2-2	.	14	CASRDTSNTGELFF	TGTGCCAGCAGGGACACCTCGAACACCGGGGAGCTGTTTTTT
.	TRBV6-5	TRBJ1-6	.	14	CASSYNPYNSPLHF	TGTGCCAGCAGTTACAATCCCTATAATTCACCCCTCCACTTT
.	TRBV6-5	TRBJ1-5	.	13	CASRGPVNQPQHF	TGTGCCAGCAGGGGACCAGTTAATCAGCCCCAGCATTTT
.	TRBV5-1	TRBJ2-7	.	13	CASRWDSSYEQYF	TGCGCCAGCAGGTGGGACTCGTCCTACGAGCAGTACTTC
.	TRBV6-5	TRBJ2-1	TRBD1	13	CASTHRGYNEQFF	TGTGCCAGCACCCACAGGGGTTACAATGAGCAGTTCTTC
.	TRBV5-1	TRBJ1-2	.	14	CASSLDNSLYGYTF	TGCGCCAGCAGCTTGGATAACAGTCTCTATGGCTACACCTTC
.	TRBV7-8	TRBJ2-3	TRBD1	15	CASSFRGQGKDTQYF	TGTGCCAGCAGTTTCAGGGGACAGGGGAAAGATACGCAGTATTTT